The sequence of this T cell receptor beta chain was determined in a study of blood T cell repertoires in COVID-19. The ends were cut back, 7 bases at V and 0 bases at J, with 12 bases in the middle. Germline V gene lookup returns CDR1 SGHAT and CDR2 FQNNGV. CDR3 length: 14 residues. Produced via immunoSEQ multiplex PCR; TCRdb's table is partial and in-frame only. This sample yields under 200,000 clones, of which 60% to 85% are seen a single time; 8.1% belongs to the top ten. The rearrangement links TRBV11-2 to TRBJ1-2; D is ambiguous. What was sequenced was peripheral blood. The source is a man between 60 and 75 years old with acute or convalescent COVID-19. The CDR3 protein is CASTSYSSNYGYTF. The CDR3, as DNA: TGTGCCAGCACATCTTACAGTTCTAACTATGGCTACACCTTC.